The 30 T cell receptor beta chains given below trace back to one sample, sequenced in a study of shared clonotypes between healthy human individuals. Positively selected for CCR7, the CD45RO-negative cells used as naive CD8 cells excluded terminally differentiated effector memory CD45RA+ cells. The method was immunoSEQ multiplex PCR; TCRdb's version includes in-frame clones alone and lacks a portion of them. The profile shows hundreds of thousands of clones, nearly 95% of them singletons. Sequences were obtained from naive CD8+ T cells sorted from blood. These receptor sequences come from a man aged 25-45 years in good health.

The chain uses TRBV7-6 and TRBJ2-2, with 7 bases matching TRBD1. The CDR3 contains 14 residues. The V gene end was trimmed by 6 bases and the J gene end by 5 bases; junction bases not matched to a gene: 6. Germline V gene data show CDR1 as SGHVS and CDR2 as FNYEAQ. This CDR3 reads CASSRQGSTGELFF. CDR3 DNA: TGTGCCAGCAGTCGACAGGGATCGACCGGGGAGCTGTTTTTT.

This chain connects TRBV28 to TRBJ1-1; tentative D call: TRBD1 (5 bases). V was clipped by 6 bases and J by 4 bases, with 33 bases between them. The CDR3 covers 20 residues. The germline V gene encodes CDR1 MDHEN and CDR2 SYDVKM. The CDR3 DNA is TGTGCCAGCAGCTCCCCTACTGCCGACAGTACCAAGCCCCCTAGCACTGAAGCTTTCTTT. This codes for CASSSPTADSTKPPSTEAFF.

The CDR3 region is CASSPLGIAGGNEQFF. The CDR3 DNA is TGTGCCAGCAGTCCCCTTGGTATAGCGGGGGGCAATGAGCAGTTCTTC. The chain links TRBV28 to TRBJ2-1; 10 nucleotides match TRBD2. The V gene end was trimmed by 5 bases and the J gene end by 6 bases; junction bases not matched to a gene: 10. Germline CDR1 is MDHEN and CDR2 is SYDVKM. CDR3 length: 16 amino acids.

The chain carries TRBV13 and TRBJ2-7; D perhaps matches TRBD1 (6 bases). The CDR3 sequence is 15 residues long. CDR1 and CDR2 from the germline V gene are PRHDT and FYEKMQ (reference sequence). V was shortened by 4 bases and J by 0 bases, with 13 bases between the two germline ends. The CDR3 here is CASSSVQGSSYEQYF. The CDR3 coding sequence is TGTGCCAGCAGCTCCGTACAGGGAAGCTCCTACGAGCAGTACTTC.

This clone was counted once. The gene calls are TRBV7-6 and TRBJ2-7, with 13 bases lining up with TRBD2. With 6 bases clipped from V and 3 bases from J, the junction kept 5 bases outside the gene matches. The CDR3 runs to 15 residues. Germline lookup yields CDR1 SGHVS and CDR2 FNYEAQ. The CDR3 is CASRPGTSGIYEQYF. CDR3 bases: TGTGCCAGCAGACCGGGGACTAGCGGGATCTACGAGCAGTACTTC.

The gene calls are TRBV11-3 and TRBJ2-1, with D perhaps given as TRBD1 or TRBD2 (6 bases each). V shed 1 base and J shed 10 bases, with 11 bases lying between them. This CDR3 contains 13 residues. In germline, CDR1 is SGHNT, CDR2 YENEEA. The CDR3 is CASSLVRGREQFF. The CDR3 bases are TGTGCCAGCAGCTTAGTTCGGGGGCGCGAGCAGTTCTTC.

The CDR3 protein is CASSRDYQPQHF. The CDR3 coding sequence is TGTGCCAGCAGTCGGGATTATCAGCCCCAGCATTTT. The genes are TRBV6-5 and TRBJ1-5; D not resolved. This CDR3 spans 12 amino acids. CDR1 MNHEY and CDR2 SVGAGI come from the germline V gene. V dropped 5 bases and J dropped 5 bases, with 7 bases sitting between them.

The sample holds one count of this clone. The rearrangement joins TRBV5-1 to TRBJ2-1; perhaps TRBD1 as D (5 bases). The V gene's germline CDR1 is SGHRS and CDR2 YFSETQ. The V end lost 4 bases, the J end lost 5 bases, and 19 bases lay between the germline ends. CDR3 size: 16 residues. The CDR3 bases are TGCGCCAGCAGCCCCAGGGCAGGACCGCCTGACAATGAGCAGTTCTTC. It yields the protein CASSPRAGPPDNEQFF.

This clone was found once. The chain joins TRBV19 to TRBJ1-1; tentative D call: TRBD1 (5 bases). From germline, CDR1 is LNHDA and CDR2 SQIVND (reference sequence). The CDR3 spans 14 residues. V lost 6 bases and J 1 base, leaving 12 bases between the germline ends. The CDR3 DNA is TGTGCCAGTAGAGTGGGGACGGCGAACACTGAAGCTTTCTTT. It specifies CASRVGTANTEAFF.

The V gene is TRBV27, the J gene TRBJ2-5, with 7 bases lining up with TRBD2. With 5 bases clipped from V and 7 bases from J, the junction kept 4 bases outside the gene matches. The CDR3 has 12 residues. Per the germline V gene, CDR1 is MNHEY and CDR2 is SMNVEV (reference sequence). CDR3 sequence: CASSARGGTQYF. The CDR3 DNA sequence: TGTGCCAGCAGTGCCCGCGGGGGGACCCAGTACTTC.

This clone was counted a few times. The rearrangement links TRBV18 to TRBJ1-2; TRBD1 matches 9 bases. V lost 2 bases and J lost 4; bases outside the gene matches: 5. The germline V gene has CDR1 KGHSH and CDR2 LQKENI. This CDR3 has 15 residues. The CDR3 protein is CASSPGQGRGYGYTF. The CDR3 coding sequence is TGTGCCAGCTCACCAGGACAGGGGAGAGGCTATGGCTACACCTTC.

This chain uses TRBV7-9 with TRBJ2-7; 12 positions agree with TRBD2. Looked up from germline, CDR1 is SEHNR and CDR2 is FQNEAQ (reference sequence). Losses at the gene ends were 5 bases for V and 4 bases for J; bases not matched to a gene: 6. This CDR3 is built from 15 residues. CDR3: CASSDRLAGVYEQYF. The DNA of the CDR3 is TGTGCCAGCAGCGACCGACTAGCGGGAGTTTACGAGCAGTACTTC.

The chain joins TRBV29-1 to TRBJ2-1; D gene uncertain. The germline V and J ends were trimmed by 1 base and 6 bases, with 10 bases remaining between them. Germline V lookup: CDR1 SQVTM, CDR2 ANQGSEA. The CDR3 length is 13 residues. CDR3 DNA: TGCAGCGTTGAAGCGTTGCAGCCCAATGAGCAGTTCTTC. This encodes CSVEALQPNEQFF.

This chain joins TRBV2 and TRBJ2-1, with D maybe TRBD2 (6 bases). The germline V and J ends were trimmed by 7 bases and 6 bases, with 10 bases remaining between them. The CDR3 extends over 12 amino acids. CDR1 is SNHLY, CDR2 FYNNEI, per germline. CDR3 sequence: CASIRGFNEQFF. The CDR3 coding sequence is TGTGCCAGCATACGGGGGTTCAATGAGCAGTTCTTC.

The rearrangement joins TRBV10-2 to TRBJ2-7; 7 bases line up with TRBD2. Germline V gives CDR1 WSHSY, CDR2 SAAADI. V lost 8 bases to trimming and J lost 4 bases; unmatched junction nucleotides: 8. The CDR3 covers 13 residues. In nucleotides, the CDR3 is TGCGCCAGCCTGGGCGGGAGTAGGTACGAGCAGTACTTC. This encodes CASLGGSRYEQYF.

This chain joins TRBV7-2 and TRBJ2-2; TRBD2 agrees at 7 bases. The CDR3 runs 16 residues. Trimming took 5 bases from V and 4 from J; bases not matched to a gene: 10. Germline CDR1 and CDR2: SGHTA and FQGNSA. The CDR3 loop reads CASSPRAGTVTGELFF. DNA for the CDR3: TGTGCCAGCAGCCCGCGAGCGGGAACGGTCACCGGGGAGCTGTTTTTT.

This clone was detected once. The chain joins TRBV21-1 to TRBJ2-7. TRBV21-1 is a recognized pseudogene. CDR3 size: 13 residues. The CDR3 spells CASSKIRDYEQYF. DNA for the CDR3: TGTGCCAGCAGCAAGATTAGGGATTACGAGCAGTACTTC.

The J gene is TRBJ1-1, the V gene TRBV19; D gene uncertain. The ends were cut back, 5 bases at V and 0 bases at J, with 7 bases in the middle. Germline V lookup: CDR1 LNHDA, CDR2 SQIVND (reference sequence). The CDR3 is 13 residues long. Here the CDR3 reads CASSPQMNTEAFF. Written as DNA, the CDR3 is TGTGCCAGTAGTCCTCAGATGAACACTGAAGCTTTCTTT.

The rearrangement links TRBV5-1 to TRBJ2-1; TRBD2 aligns across 14 bases. The CDR3 is made up of 22 amino acids. J lost 0 bases, V lost 0 bases, and 14 bases had no gene match. CDR1 and CDR2 (germline): SGHRS, YFSETQ. The CDR3 DNA reads TGCGCCAGCAGCTTGGCCAATAGGACTAGCGGGAGGCGCATTGACTCCTACAATGAGCAGTTCTTC. As protein: CASSLANRTSGRRIDSYNEQFF. The variable domain in full, with the rest retrieved from reference TRBV5-1 and TRBJ2-1, is KAGVTQTPRYLIKTRGQQVTLSCSPISGHRSVSWYQQTPGQGLQFLFEYFSETQRNKGNFPGRFSGRQFSNSRSEMNVSTLELGDSALYLCASSLANRTSGRRIDSYNEQFFGPGTRLTVL.

V gene TRBV27 combines with J gene TRBJ2-1, with 8 bases fitting TRBD2. Germline-derived CDR1 and CDR2 are MNHEY and SMNVEV (reference sequence). J gave up 5 bases and V 5 bases, and 8 bases lay outside the gene matches. The CDR3 is made up of 15 amino acids. The CDR3: CASSPETSVNNEQFF. In nucleotides, the CDR3 is TGTGCCAGCAGTCCCGAGACTAGCGTTAACAATGAGCAGTTCTTC.

The chain carries TRBV29-1 and TRBJ2-1; 11 bases are a match to TRBD1. V shed 3 bases, J shed 3 bases, and the junction held 1 base outside the gene matches. The CDR3 consists of 14 residues. Looked up from germline, CDR1 is SQVTM and CDR2 is ANQGSEA. The CDR3 here is CSVDGTGGYNEQFF. Written as DNA, the CDR3 is TGCAGCGTTGACGGGACAGGGGGCTACAATGAGCAGTTCTTC.

The rearrangement uses TRBV27 and TRBJ1-2, with 8 bases fitting TRBD1. Germline V gene sequence: CDR1 MNHEY, CDR2 SMNVEV (reference sequence). Unmatched junction bases numbered 6, after V lost 5 bases and J lost 4 bases. The CDR3 covers 14 residues. The chain's CDR3 is CASSPRTGRYGYTF. In DNA, the CDR3 is TGTGCCAGCAGTCCCCGGACAGGGCGCTATGGCTACACCTTC.

This chain links TRBV10-3 with TRBJ1-2, with 7 bases that match TRBD1. V trimming: 2 bases; J trimming: 5 bases; junction bases outside the gene matches: 8. The CDR3 has 15 residues. Looked up from germline, CDR1 is ENHRY and CDR2 is SYGVKD. CDR3 residues: CAISERGQGSYGYTF. In nucleotides, the CDR3 is TGTGCCATCAGTGAGAGGGGGCAGGGGTCTTATGGCTACACCTTC.

The gene calls are TRBV7-9 and TRBJ2-1; 9 positions match TRBD1. The germline V gene encodes CDR1 SEHNR and CDR2 FQNEAQ (reference sequence). V was pared by 4 bases and J by 4 bases, with 8 bases of the junction left unmatched. The CDR3 covers 16 residues. The CDR3 region is CASSSGTGNKYNEQFF. CDR3 DNA: TGTGCCAGCAGCTCTGGGACAGGGAATAAATACAATGAGCAGTTCTTC. The full variable domain, with the rest looked up from reference TRBV7-9 and TRBJ2-1, is DTGVSQNPRHKITKRGQNVTFRCDPISEHNRLYWYRQTLGQGPEFLTYFQNEAQLEKSRLLSDRFSAERPKGSFSTLEIQRTEQGDSAMYLCASSSGTGNKYNEQFFGPGTRLTVL.

Details on this clone: Other DNA sequences in this sample translate to the same CDR3. The rearrangement links TRBV4-1 to TRBJ2-7, with TRBD1 as a possible D gene (6 bases). V lost 0 bases to trimming and J lost 2 bases, with 8 bases between them. The CDR3 runs 14 residues. CDR1 and CDR2 (germline): MGHRA, YSYEKL. The CDR3 region is CASSQEPGAYEQYF. CDR3 nucleotide sequence: TGCGCCAGCAGCCAAGAGCCAGGGGCCTACGAGCAGTACTTC.

The gene calls are TRBV28 and TRBJ2-1; tentatively, D is TRBD2 (5 bases). With 7 bases removed from V and 4 bases from J, the gap between germline ends came to 11 bases. The CDR3 is 13 residues long. The V gene's germline CDR1 is MDHEN and CDR2 SYDVKM. The DNA of the CDR3 is TGTGCCAGCACCCTAGGACTGTACAATGAGCAGTTCTTC. Its translation: CASTLGLYNEQFF. The full variable domain, completed using reference TRBV28 and TRBJ2-1, is DVKVTQSSRYLVKRTGEKVFLECVQDMDHENMFWYRQDPGLGLRLIYFSYDVKMKEKGDIPEGYSVSREKKERFSLILESASTNQTSMYLCASTLGLYNEQFFGPGTRLTVL.

The J gene is TRBJ2-2, the V gene TRBV13; TRBD1 agrees at 7 bases. The CDR3 has 14 amino acids. Germline V lookup: CDR1 PRHDT, CDR2 FYEKMQ (reference sequence). After removal of 6 bases from V and 4 bases from J, the junction contained 5 bases not matched to a gene. The CDR3 DNA reads TGTGCCAGCAGATACAGGGGCCCCACCGGGGAGCTGTTTTTT. Translated, it gives CASRYRGPTGELFF.

The chain combines TRBV15 with TRBJ1-4; D gene uncertain. Germline V gives CDR1 LNHNV, CDR2 YYDKDF (reference sequence). With 4 bases removed from V and 8 bases from J, the gap between germline ends came to 17 bases. CDR3 length: 15 residues. CDR3: CATSTAEEFLEKLFF. For the CDR3, the DNA is TGTGCCACCAGCACCGCAGAGGAGTTCCTGGAAAAACTGTTTTTT.

The rearrangement links TRBV4-1 to TRBJ2-4; TRBD1 or TRBD2 may be the D gene (5 bases each). V was cut by 1 base and J by 5 bases, with 12 bases left in between. Germline V lookup: CDR1 MGHRA, CDR2 YSYEKL. CDR3 size: 15 residues. The CDR3 reads CASSQASVGENIQYF. The CDR3 DNA reads TGCGCCAGCAGCCAAGCGTCCGTGGGGGAAAACATTCAGTACTTC.

CDR3 amino acids: CASKVARDEQYF. CDR3 DNA sequence: TGTGCCAGCAAAGTAGCACGGGACGAGCAGTACTTC. The chain carries TRBV27 and TRBJ2-7; D unresolved. The CDR3 extends over 12 amino acids. Germline values: CDR1 MNHEY, CDR2 SMNVEV (reference sequence). The germline V and J ends were trimmed by 7 bases and 5 bases, with 12 bases remaining between them.